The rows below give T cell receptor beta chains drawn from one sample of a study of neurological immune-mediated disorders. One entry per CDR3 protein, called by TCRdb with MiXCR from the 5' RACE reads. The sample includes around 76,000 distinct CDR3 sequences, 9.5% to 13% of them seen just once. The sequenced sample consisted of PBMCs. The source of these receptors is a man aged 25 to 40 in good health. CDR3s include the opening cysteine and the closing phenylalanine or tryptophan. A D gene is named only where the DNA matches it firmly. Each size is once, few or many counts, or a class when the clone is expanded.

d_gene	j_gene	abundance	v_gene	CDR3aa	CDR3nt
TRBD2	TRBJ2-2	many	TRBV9	CASSVAGGLAGLQMNTGELFF	TGTGCCAGCAGCGTAGCGGGTGGACTAGCGGGACTCCAAATGAACACCGGGGAGCTGTTTTTT
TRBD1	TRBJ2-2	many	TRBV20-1	CSARSSHSSGQGAQAGELFF	TGCAGTGCTAGATCATCCCACTCCTCCGGACAGGGGGCGCAGGCCGGGGAGCTGTTTTTT
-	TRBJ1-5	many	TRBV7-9	CASSLEGTLNQPQHF	TGTGCCAGCAGCTTAGAGGGGACCCTAAATCAGCCCCAGCATTTT
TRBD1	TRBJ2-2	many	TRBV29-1	CSVEQRQGVLFF	TGCAGCGTTGAACAAAGACAGGGCGTGCTGTTTTTT
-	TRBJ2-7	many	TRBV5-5	CASSSPTGGAYEQYF	TGTGCCAGCAGCTCCCCCACGGGGGGCGCCTACGAGCAGTACTTC
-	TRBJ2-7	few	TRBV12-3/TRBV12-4	CASIIRPQTSEQYF	TGTGCCAGCATCATACGGCCCCAGACCTCCGAGCAGTACTTC
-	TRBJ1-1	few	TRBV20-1	CSARGLGQWNTEAFF	TGCAGTGCTCGGGGGCTAGGACAATGGAACACTGAAGCTTTCTTT
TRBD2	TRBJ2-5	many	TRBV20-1	CSAGVAGGGETQYF	TGCAGTGCTGGAGTAGCGGGAGGGGGAGAGACCCAGTACTTC
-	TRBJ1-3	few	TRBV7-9	CASSLGSTSGNTIYF	TGTGCCAGCAGCTTAGGGTCAACCTCTGGAAACACCATATATTTT
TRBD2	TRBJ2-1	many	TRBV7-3	CASSLLGLAIYEQFF	TGTGCCAGCAGCCTCCTGGGACTAGCGATCTATGAGCAGTTCTTC